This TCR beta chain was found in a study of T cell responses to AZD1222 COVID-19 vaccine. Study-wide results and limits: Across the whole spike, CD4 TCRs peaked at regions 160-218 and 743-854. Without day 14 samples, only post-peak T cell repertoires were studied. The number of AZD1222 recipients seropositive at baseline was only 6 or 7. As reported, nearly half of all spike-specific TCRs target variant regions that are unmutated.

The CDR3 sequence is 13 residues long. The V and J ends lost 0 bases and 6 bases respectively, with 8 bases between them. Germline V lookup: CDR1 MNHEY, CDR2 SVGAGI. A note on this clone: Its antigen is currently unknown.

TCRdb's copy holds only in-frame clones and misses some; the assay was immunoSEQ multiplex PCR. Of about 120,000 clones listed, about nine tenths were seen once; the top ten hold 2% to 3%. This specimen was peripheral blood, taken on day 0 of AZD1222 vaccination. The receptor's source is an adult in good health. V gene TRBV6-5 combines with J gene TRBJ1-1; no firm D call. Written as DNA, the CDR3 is TGTGCCAGCAGTTACTCGGGTGGGGCTGAAGCTTTCTTT. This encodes CASSYSGGAEAFF.